Listed below are T cell receptor beta chains from one sample, sequenced in a study of a mutant IDH1 vaccine in newly diagnosed glioma. Which antigens these TCRs recognize remains unknown. This table comes from immunoSEQ multiplex PCR, and its TCRdb copy is limited to in-frame clones, with some not included. The table records 100,000 to 120,000 clones, almost 90% of them present only once. The starting material was PBMCs, obtained from a glioma patient whose treatment included an IDH1 peptide vaccine. These receptors all stem from a woman aged 45-65 years with glioma. Each CDR3 is given without its conserved first and last residue. Each record gives: clone size, V gene, J gene, CDR3 protein. Rows give clone size only sometimes, using once, few, many, or a class for an expanded clone.

clone_size: once; v_call: TRBV5-4; j_call: TRBJ2-7; cdr3_aa: ASSLTAAHEQY
clone_size: -; v_call: TRBV13; j_call: TRBJ1-2; cdr3_aa: ASSFRGQKSYGYT
clone_size: -; v_call: TRBV28; j_call: TRBJ2-3; cdr3_aa: ASSLLGGASTDTQY
clone_size: -; v_call: TRBV6-5; j_call: TRBJ1-1; cdr3_aa: ASSTTGPTEAF
clone_size: -; v_call: TRBV5-1; j_call: TRBJ2-3; cdr3_aa: ASSLALAGGKGDTQY
clone_size: -; v_call: TRBV5-1; j_call: TRBJ2-5; cdr3_aa: ASYPIITSGTGEETQY
clone_size: -; v_call: TRBV4-2; j_call: TRBJ2-2; cdr3_aa: ASSQEGGLVAGELF
clone_size: -; v_call: TRBV11-2; j_call: TRBJ2-7; cdr3_aa: ASSFVRSSGGIWGEQY
clone_size: -; v_call: TRBV7-3; j_call: TRBJ2-7; cdr3_aa: ASSLETGGSYEQY
clone_size: -; v_call: TRBV7-7; j_call: TRBJ2-2; cdr3_aa: ASSRTDPGELF
clone_size: -; v_call: TRBV6-5; j_call: TRBJ1-6; cdr3_aa: ASSYQASPLH
clone_size: -; v_call: TRBV11-2; j_call: TRBJ2-7; cdr3_aa: ASSPGTDYEQY
clone_size: -; v_call: TRBV28; j_call: TRBJ1-4; cdr3_aa: ASSFFATNEKLF
clone_size: -; v_call: TRBV28; j_call: TRBJ2-3; cdr3_aa: ASSGPTQY
clone_size: -; v_call: TRBV7-2; j_call: TRBJ2-7; cdr3_aa: ASSSRGGSSYEQY
clone_size: few; v_call: TRBV29-1; j_call: TRBJ1-6; cdr3_aa: SVDPDNSPLH
clone_size: -; v_call: TRBV29-1; j_call: TRBJ1-2; cdr3_aa: SVPGQGAGYGYT